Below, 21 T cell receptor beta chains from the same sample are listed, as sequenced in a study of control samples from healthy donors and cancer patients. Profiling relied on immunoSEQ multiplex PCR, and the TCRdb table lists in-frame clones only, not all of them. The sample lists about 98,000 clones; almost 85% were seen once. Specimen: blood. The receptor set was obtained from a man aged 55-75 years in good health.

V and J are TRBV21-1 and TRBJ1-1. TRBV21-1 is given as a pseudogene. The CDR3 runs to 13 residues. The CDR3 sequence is CASSKSRDTEAFF. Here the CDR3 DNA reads TGTGCCAGCAGCAAAAGTCGAGATACTGAAGCTTTCTTT.

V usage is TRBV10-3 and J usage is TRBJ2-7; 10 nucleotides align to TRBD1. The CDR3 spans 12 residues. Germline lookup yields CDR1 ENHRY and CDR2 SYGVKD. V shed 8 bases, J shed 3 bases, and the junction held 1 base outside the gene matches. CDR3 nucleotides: TGTGCCATCCGGGACAGGGGCTACGAGCAGTACTTC. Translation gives CAIRDRGYEQYF.

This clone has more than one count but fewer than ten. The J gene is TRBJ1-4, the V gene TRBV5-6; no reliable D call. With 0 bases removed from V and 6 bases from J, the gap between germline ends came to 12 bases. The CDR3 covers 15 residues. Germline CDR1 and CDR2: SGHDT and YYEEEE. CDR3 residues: CASSLGLGDDEKLFF. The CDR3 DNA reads TGTGCCAGCAGCTTGGGCTTGGGTGATGATGAAAAACTGTTTTTT.

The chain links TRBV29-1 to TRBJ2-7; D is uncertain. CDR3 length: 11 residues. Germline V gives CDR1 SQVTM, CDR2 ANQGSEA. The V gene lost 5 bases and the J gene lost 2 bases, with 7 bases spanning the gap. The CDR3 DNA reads TGCAGCGTTTCGGTAGCCTACGAGCAGTACTTC. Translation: CSVSVAYEQYF.

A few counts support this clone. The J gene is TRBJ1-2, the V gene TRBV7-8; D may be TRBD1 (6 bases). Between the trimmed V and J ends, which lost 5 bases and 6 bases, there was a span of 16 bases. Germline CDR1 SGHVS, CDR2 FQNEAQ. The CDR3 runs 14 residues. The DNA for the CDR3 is TGTGCCAGCAGCCGGGGGGTACAGGGACATGGCTACACCTTC. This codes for CASSRGVQGHGYTF.

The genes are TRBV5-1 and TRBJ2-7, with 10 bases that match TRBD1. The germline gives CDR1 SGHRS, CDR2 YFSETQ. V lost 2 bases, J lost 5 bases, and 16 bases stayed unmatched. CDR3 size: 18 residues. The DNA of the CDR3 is TGCGCCAGCAGCTTTTCGATCTTTCCAGGACAGGGGGTGGACGAGCAGTACTTC. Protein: CASSFSIFPGQGVDEQYF.

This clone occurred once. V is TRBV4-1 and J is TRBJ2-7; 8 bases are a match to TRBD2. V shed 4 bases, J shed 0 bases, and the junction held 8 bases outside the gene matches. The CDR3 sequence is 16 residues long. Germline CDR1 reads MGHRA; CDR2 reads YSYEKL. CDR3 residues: CASSRPLAGGSYEQYF. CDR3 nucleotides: TGCGCCAGCAGCCGACCCCTAGCGGGTGGCTCCTACGAGCAGTACTTC.

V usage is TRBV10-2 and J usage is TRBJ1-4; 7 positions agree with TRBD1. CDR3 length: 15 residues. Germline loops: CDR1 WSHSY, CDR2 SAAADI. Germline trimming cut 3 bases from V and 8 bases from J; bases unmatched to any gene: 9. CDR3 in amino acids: CASSEGTEEWEKLFF. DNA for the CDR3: TGCGCCAGCAGTGAAGGGACAGAAGAATGGGAAAAACTGTTTTTT.

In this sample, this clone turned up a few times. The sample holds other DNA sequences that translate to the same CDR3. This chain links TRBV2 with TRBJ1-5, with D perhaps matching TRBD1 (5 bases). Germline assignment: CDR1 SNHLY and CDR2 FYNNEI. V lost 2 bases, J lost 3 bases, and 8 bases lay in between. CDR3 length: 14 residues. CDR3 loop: CASSETGFNQPQHF. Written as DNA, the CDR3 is TGTGCCAGCAGTGAAACAGGATTCAATCAGCCCCAGCATTTT. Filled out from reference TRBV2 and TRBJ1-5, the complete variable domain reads EPEVTQTPSHQVTQMGQEVILRCVPISNHLYFYWYRQILGQKVEFLVSFYNNEISEKSEIFDDQFSVERPDGSNFTLKIRSTKLEDSAMYFCASSETGFNQPQHFGDGTRLSIL.

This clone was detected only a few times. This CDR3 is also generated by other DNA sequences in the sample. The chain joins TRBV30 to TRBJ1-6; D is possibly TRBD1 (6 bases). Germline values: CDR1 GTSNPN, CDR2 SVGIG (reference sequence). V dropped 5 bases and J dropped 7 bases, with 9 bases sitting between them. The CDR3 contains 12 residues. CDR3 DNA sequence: TGTGCCTGGGGACAGACCAATTCACCCCTCCACTTT. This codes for CAWGQTNSPLHF.

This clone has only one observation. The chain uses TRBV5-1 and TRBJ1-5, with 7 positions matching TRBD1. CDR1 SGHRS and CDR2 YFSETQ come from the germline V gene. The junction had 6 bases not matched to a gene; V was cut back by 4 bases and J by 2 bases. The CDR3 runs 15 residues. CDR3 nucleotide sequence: TGCGCCAGCAGCGAAACCGGACAGGGCAATCAGCCCCAGCATTTT. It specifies CASSETGQGNQPQHF.

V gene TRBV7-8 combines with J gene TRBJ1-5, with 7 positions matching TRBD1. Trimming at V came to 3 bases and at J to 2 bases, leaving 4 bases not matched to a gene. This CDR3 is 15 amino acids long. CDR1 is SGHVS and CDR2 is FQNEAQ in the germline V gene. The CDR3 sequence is CASSFLDRGNQPQHF. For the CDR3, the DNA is TGTGCCAGCAGCTTCCTTGACAGGGGCAATCAGCCCCAGCATTTT. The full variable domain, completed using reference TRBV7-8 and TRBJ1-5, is GAGVSQSPRYKVAKRGQDVALRCDPISGHVSLFWYQQALGQGPEFLTYFQNEAQLDKSGLPSDRFFAERPEGSVSTLKIQRTQQEDSAVYLCASSFLDRGNQPQHFGDGTRLSIL.

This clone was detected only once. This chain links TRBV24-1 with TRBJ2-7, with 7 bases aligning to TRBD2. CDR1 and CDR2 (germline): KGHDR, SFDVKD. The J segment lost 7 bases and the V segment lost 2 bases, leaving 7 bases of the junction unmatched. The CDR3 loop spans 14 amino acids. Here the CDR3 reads CATSDSYTGGEQYF. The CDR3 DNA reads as TGTGCCACCAGTGATTCGTATACGGGAGGAGAGCAGTACTTC.

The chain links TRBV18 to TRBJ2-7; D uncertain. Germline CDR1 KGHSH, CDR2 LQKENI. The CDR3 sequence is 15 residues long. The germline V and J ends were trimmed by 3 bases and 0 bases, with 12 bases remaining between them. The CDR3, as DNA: TGTGCCAGCTCACCGTCTACCCCGAGCTCCTACGAGCAGTACTTC. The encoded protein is CASSPSTPSSYEQYF.

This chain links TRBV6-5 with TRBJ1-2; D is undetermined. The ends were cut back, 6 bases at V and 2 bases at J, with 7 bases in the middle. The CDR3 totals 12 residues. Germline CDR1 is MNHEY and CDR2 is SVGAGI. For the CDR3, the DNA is TGTGCCAGCAGCCCGAGGAACTATGGCTACACCTTC. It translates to CASSPRNYGYTF.

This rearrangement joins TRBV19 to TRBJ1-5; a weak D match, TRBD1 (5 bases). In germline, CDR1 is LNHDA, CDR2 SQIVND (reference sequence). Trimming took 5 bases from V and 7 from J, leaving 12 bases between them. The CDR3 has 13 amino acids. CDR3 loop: CASSGTGGQPQHF. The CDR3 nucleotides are TGTGCCAGTAGTGGGACCGGAGGGCAGCCCCAGCATTTT. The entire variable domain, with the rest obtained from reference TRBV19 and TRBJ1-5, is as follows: DGGITQSPKYLFRKEGQNVTLSCEQNLNHDAMYWYRQDPGQGLRLIYYSQIVNDFQKGDIAEGYSVSREKKESFPLTVTSAQKNPTAFYLCASSGTGGQPQHFGDGTRLSIL.

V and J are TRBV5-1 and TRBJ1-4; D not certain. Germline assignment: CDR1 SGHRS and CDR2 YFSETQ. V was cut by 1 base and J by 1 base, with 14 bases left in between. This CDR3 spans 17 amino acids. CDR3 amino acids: CASSLRRGEGTNEKLFF. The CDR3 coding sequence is TGCGCCAGCAGCTTGAGGCGGGGTGAAGGAACTAATGAAAAACTGTTTTTT.

The CDR3 DNA sequence: TGTGCCAGTAGTATAACCGGAGGACAAGAGACCCAGTACTTC. This sequence encodes CASSITGGQETQYF. The V call is TRBV19, the J call TRBJ2-5; D perhaps matches TRBD2 (5 bases). The CDR3 is 14 amino acids. Trimming cost V 2 bases and J 2 bases, with 9 bases left between them. The germline CDR1 and CDR2 sequences are LNHDA and SQIVND (reference sequence).

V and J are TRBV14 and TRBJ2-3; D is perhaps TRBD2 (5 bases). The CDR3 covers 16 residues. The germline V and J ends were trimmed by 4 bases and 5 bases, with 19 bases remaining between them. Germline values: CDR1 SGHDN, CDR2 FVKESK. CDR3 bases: TGTGCCAGCAGCCCCCTCGGGGAGCTAGCCCTAGATACGCAGTATTTT. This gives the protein CASSPLGELALDTQYF.

CDR3 in amino acids: CASKGRDFNEKLFF. The DNA of the CDR3 is TGTGCCAGTAAAGGACGGGATTTTAATGAAAAACTGTTTTTT. This chain joins TRBV7-9 and TRBJ1-4, with no clear D. The germline gives CDR1 SEHNR, CDR2 FQNEAQ (reference sequence). Trimming pared 9 bases from V and 4 bases from J, leaving 15 bases between. The CDR3 runs to 14 residues.

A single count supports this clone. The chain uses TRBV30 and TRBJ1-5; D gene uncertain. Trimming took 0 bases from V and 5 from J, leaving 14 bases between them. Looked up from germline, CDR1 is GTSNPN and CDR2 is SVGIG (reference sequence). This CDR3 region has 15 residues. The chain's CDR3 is CAWSVGTASDQPQHF. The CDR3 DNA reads TGTGCCTGGAGTGTAGGTACGGCCTCGGATCAGCCCCAGCATTTT.